This T cell receptor beta chain derives from a study of STAT3 mutations in large granular lymphocyte leukemia. Study as a whole: More than half of T-LGLL patients received immunosuppressive therapy. General study findings and limits: Every T-LGLL patient had at least one immunodominant TCRbeta clonotype.

This clone was seen once. No antigen is known for it. Sequencing used immunoSEQ multiplex PCR; TCRdb keeps in-frame clones, though not all of them. The sample includes around 7,800 clones, 75% to 95% seen only once; the top ten take approximately 45%. The specimen sequenced was peripheral blood mononuclear cells. The TCR was taken from a man between 50 and 59 years old with T-cell large granular lymphocyte leukemia. Some clones in this sample may be carry-over from other donors' samples.

In nucleotides, the CDR3 is TGTGCCAGCAGCCCCGGACTAGCGGGAAACACAGATACGCAGTATTTT. Translating gives CASSPGLAGNTDTQYF. The genes are TRBV5-4 and TRBJ2-3; 12 bases line up with TRBD2. CDR3 length: 16 amino acids. Germline V lookup: CDR1 SGHNT, CDR2 YYREEE (reference sequence). With 4 bases clipped from V and 2 bases from J, the junction kept 5 bases outside the gene matches.